This is a list of T cell receptor beta chains from one sample in a study of T cells in Graves' hyperthyroidism and ophthalmopathy. From the multiplex PCR reads, TCRdb called clonotypes with MiXCR, one entry per CDR3 protein. Here the sample spans under 350,000 distinct CDR3 sequences, 20% to 30% being singletons. Material for sequencing was blood. The receptors originated from a man aged 40-50 years with Graves' hyperthyroidism that later progressed to Graves' ophthalmopathy. The CDR3 runs from the conserved cysteine through the conserved F or W. A D gene is named only where the DNA matches it firmly. Only some rows state a clone size, as once, few, many or a class for expanded clones.

v_call	d_call	clone_size	j_call	cdr3_nt	cdr3_aa
TRBV3-1	NA	few	TRBJ1-2	TGTGCCAGCAGACAAAGGGGGGATGGCTACACCTTC	CASRQRGDGYTF
TRBV7-9	NA	many	TRBJ1-1	TGTGCCAACAGCTATACAGGTGAAGCTTTCTTT	CANSYTGEAFF
TRBV6-1	TRBD1	NA	TRBJ1-1	TGTGCCAGCAGTAGGGGACAGGGATTGATGAACACTGAAGCTTTCTTT	CASSRGQGLMNTEAFF
TRBV6-1	NA	many	TRBJ2-2	TGTGCCAGCGCCCGCATCAGGGGCCCCGGGGAGCTGTTTTTT	CASARIRGPGELFF
TRBV29-1	NA	many	TRBJ2-2	TGCAGCGCAGGTTCCACCGGGGAGCTGTTTTTT	CSAGSTGELFF
TRBV7-9	NA	many	TRBJ2-6	TGTGCCAGCACCAATTCACAGGTTTTGACTTTC	CASTNSQVLTF
TRBV12-3/TRBV12-4	TRBD1	NA	TRBJ2-2	TGTGCCAGCAGTCCACGGGACAGGGGCACCGGGGAGCTGTTTTTT	CASSPRDRGTGELFF
TRBV6-5	NA	many	TRBJ1-2	TGTGCCAGCAGCGGGAACGATGGCTACACCTTC	CASSGNDGYTF
TRBV12-3/TRBV12-4	NA	many	TRBJ1-6	TGTGCCAGCAGTTTAGGGGTGGATTCACCCCTCCACTTT	CASSLGVDSPLHF
TRBV6-2/TRBV6-3	NA	many	TRBJ2-7	TGTGCCAGCAGTTACGTGCAGGGGACGGAGTACTTC	CASSYVQGTEYF
TRBV29-1	NA	many	TRBJ1-3	TGCAGCGCCGGGGGTCTCAGCTCTGGAAACACCATATATTTT	CSAGGLSSGNTIYF
TRBV5-1	TRBD1	NA	TRBJ1-2	TGCGCCAGCAGCCTGAAGGGGGCAGAAGGCTACACCTTC	CASSLKGAEGYTF
TRBV7-6	NA	many	TRBJ2-5	TGTGCCAGCAGCACCGCGGGACACCCCTGGGAGACCCAGTACTTC	CASSTAGHPWETQYF
TRBV28	NA	many	TRBJ1-2	TGTGCCAGCAGGCCCCCGGGGACCTATGGCTACACCTTC	CASRPPGTYGYTF
TRBV5-1	TRBD1	many	TRBJ1-1	TGCGCCAGCAGCGAGGACAGGGGCGCTTTCTTT	CASSEDRGAFF
TRBV5-1	NA	NA	TRBJ1-1	TGCGCCAGCGGCTTGGATGCGGGGAACACTGAAGCTTTCTTT	CASGLDAGNTEAFF
TRBV6-1	NA	many	TRBJ2-4	TGTGCCAGCACTCAGGTCAAAAACATTCAGTACTTC	CASTQVKNIQYF
TRBV12-3/TRBV12-4	TRBD2	NA	TRBJ2-7	TGTGCCAGCAGTCCCGGACTAGCGAGCAGGGGTTGGCGGCGGTACTTC	CASSPGLASRGWRRYF
TRBV30	NA	many	TRBJ1-6	TGTGCCTGGAATGTGAGGGAGGATTCACCCCTCCACTTT	CAWNVREDSPLHF
TRBV7-2	NA	NA	TRBJ1-1	TGTGCCAGCAGGTTCGGACAAATGAACACTGAAGCTTTCTTT	CASRFGQMNTEAFF
TRBV5-1	TRBD2	many	TRBJ2-5	TGCGCCAGCAGCTTTAGCCTAGCGGGGAACCAAGAGACCCAGTACTTC	CASSFSLAGNQETQYF
TRBV30	NA	many	TRBJ1-3	TGTGCCTGGAGTGTACCGGGGACTGGAAACACCATATATTTT	CAWSVPGTGNTIYF
TRBV6-1	NA	many	TRBJ2-5	TGTGCCACCAGGCAGGGGGGACTACAAGAGACCCAGTACTTC	CATRQGGLQETQYF
TRBV6-1	NA	many	TRBJ1-2	TGTGCCAGCAGTGGACGGGCCGTGGGGGGTCCTGGCTACACCTTC	CASSGRAVGGPGYTF
TRBV28	NA	NA	TRBJ1-3	TGTGCCAGCAGTTTATATCGCGGGGACACCATATATTTT	CASSLYRGDTIYF
TRBV29-1	TRBD2	many	TRBJ2-7	TGCAGCGTTCGACTAGCGGGAGGGCCTGGGCAGTACTTC	CSVRLAGGPGQYF
TRBV20-1	NA	many	TRBJ2-7	TGCAGTGCTAGAGATCTGGAGGCAAGGGGCTCCTACGAGCAGTACTTC	CSARDLEARGSYEQYF
TRBV2	TRBD2	many	TRBJ2-7	TGTGCCAGCAGGCCGGGACTAGCTGTCTACGAGCAGTACTTC	CASRPGLAVYEQYF
TRBV12-3/TRBV12-4	TRBD1	many	TRBJ1-2	TGTGCCAGCAGTGGTAACAGGGGGTATGGCTACACCTTC	CASSGNRGYGYTF
TRBV12-3/TRBV12-4	NA	NA	TRBJ2-2	TGTGCCAGCAATCCTTGCCGGGAACCCTCGAACACCGGGGAGCTGTTTTTT	CASNPCREPSNTGELFF
TRBV12-3/TRBV12-4	NA	many	TRBJ1-3	TGTGCCAGCAGTCCAAGGGACGGCTCTGGAAACACCATATATTTT	CASSPRDGSGNTIYF
TRBV6-2/TRBV6-3	TRBD1	NA	TRBJ1-1	TGTGCCAGCAGTTACTCGGTCTCAAGGACAGGACGTAATGAAGCTTTCTTT	CASSYSVSRTGRNEAFF
TRBV7-2	TRBD2	once	TRBJ2-5	TGTGCCAGCAGTTGGACTAGACAAGAGACCCAGTACTTC	CASSWTRQETQYF
TRBV10-3	TRBD1	NA	TRBJ2-2	TGTGCCACCAACCTCCGGGACAGGGAGACCGGGGAGCTGTTTTTT	CATNLRDRETGELFF
TRBV7-2	TRBD1	many	TRBJ1-2	TGTGCCAGCAGGGACCCGGGACAGAACATCTTCGGCTACACCTTC	CASRDPGQNIFGYTF
TRBV7-9	NA	NA	TRBJ1-1	TGTGCCAGCAGTCCGGGGAAGGACTTTGAAGCTTTCTTT	CASSPGKDFEAFF
TRBV19	NA	NA	TRBJ1-1	TGTGCCAGTAATAGACAGACGAACACTGAAGCTTTCTTT	CASNRQTNTEAFF
TRBV11-3	NA	few	TRBJ1-3	TGTGCCAGCAGCTTCGGGAGTACGTCTGGAAACACCATATATTTT	CASSFGSTSGNTIYF
TRBV2	NA	many	TRBJ1-2	TGTGCCACCGAGGGACCGCGCTATGGCTACACCTTC	CATEGPRYGYTF
TRBV5-1	NA	many	TRBJ2-7	TGCGCCAGCAGCTTGGACAGCGGTTACGAGTGGCAGTACTTC	CASSLDSGYEWQYF
TRBV6-1	TRBD2	NA	TRBJ2-7	TGTGCCAGCAGTGAAGCTTGGGGACTAGCGGGAGTTGAGCAGTACTTC	CASSEAWGLAGVEQYF
TRBV20-1	TRBD1	NA	TRBJ2-5	TGCAGTGCTAGGAGGTGGGACAGCCAAGAGACCCAGTACTTC	CSARRWDSQETQYF
TRBV28	NA	NA	TRBJ1-5	TGTGCCAGCTTAACAACAATCAATCAGCCCCAGCATTTT	CASLTTINQPQHF
TRBV12-3/TRBV12-4	NA	many	TRBJ1-3	TGTGCCAGCAGAAGACAGAACTCTGGAAACACCATATATTTT	CASRRQNSGNTIYF
TRBV14	TRBD1	many	TRBJ2-2	TGTGCCAGCAGCCAAACCAGGGGGCGGACCGGGGAGCTGTTTTTT	CASSQTRGRTGELFF
TRBV6-4	NA	NA	TRBJ2-3	TGTGCCAGCAGTGACTCGGAAGCGTCTACGCAGTATTTT	CASSDSEASTQYF
TRBV24-1	NA	many	TRBJ1-1	TGTGCCACCAGTGATTCCGCGGGACACCAGAACACTGAAGCTTTCTTT	CATSDSAGHQNTEAFF
TRBV19	NA	many	TRBJ1-1	TGTGCCAGTAGTATCAGTTCCACTGAAGCTTTCTTT	CASSISSTEAFF
TRBV6-2/TRBV6-3	TRBD2	many	TRBJ2-6	TGTGCCAGCAGGCGGGGGATCGGGGCCAACGTCCTGACTTTC	CASRRGIGANVLTF
TRBV6-2/TRBV6-3	NA	NA	TRBJ2-7	TGTGCCAGCAGCACCTACGGGATCGGAAGCTACGAGCAGTACTTC	CASSTYGIGSYEQYF
TRBV30	NA	NA	TRBJ2-7	TGTGCCTGGAGTACCCAGGGGGGGGACGAGCAGTACTTC	CAWSTQGGDEQYF
TRBV6-5	TRBD1	NA	TRBJ2-7	TGTGCCAGCAGTTACCCTCCCGAGACAGGGCTCTACGAGCAGTACTTC	CASSYPPETGLYEQYF
TRBV6-5	TRBD1	many	TRBJ2-7	TGTGCCAGCACTACGCACCGGGACAGGGCCCTATACGAGCAGTACTTC	CASTTHRDRALYEQYF
TRBV20-1	TRBD2	many	TRBJ2-2	TGCAGTGCTAGAGCCAGCGGGAGAAACACCGGGGAGCTGTTTTTT	CSARASGRNTGELFF
TRBV5-1	NA	many	TRBJ2-7	TGCGCCAGCAGCTTGGGATCTCCTTCCTACGAGCAGTACTTC	CASSLGSPSYEQYF
TRBV5-1	TRBD1	NA	TRBJ1-5	TGCGCCAGCAGCCACGGGACAGGGGATGCCAATCAGCCCCAGCATTTT	CASSHGTGDANQPQHF
TRBV28	NA	many	TRBJ1-2	TGTGCCAGCAGTTTCCCAGAGAGCTATGGCTACACCTTC	CASSFPESYGYTF